This TCR beta chain is from a study of blood T cell repertoires in COVID-19. Germline-derived CDR1 and CDR2 are SGHAT and FQNNGV. CDR3 size: 15 residues. With 5 bases clipped from V and 2 bases from J, the junction kept 5 bases outside the gene matches. Original methodology: Scientists estimated how many nucleated cells there were by amplifying reference gene primers. Profiled with immunoSEQ multiplex PCR; TCRdb holds only in-frame clones, not every one. V and J calls and clone size are copied from that table; D and trimming were computed from the DNA. The data show under 250,000 clones, around 81% seen once.

Material: PBMCs or T cells enriched from blood (not recorded which). The receptor was isolated from a man aged 25-45 years with acute COVID-19. This chain joins TRBV11-2 and TRBJ2-5, with 10 bases lining up with TRBD2. CDR3 coding DNA: TGTGCCAGCAGCACCCTAGCGGGGGAACAAGAGACCCAGTACTTC. As protein: CASSTLAGEQETQYF.